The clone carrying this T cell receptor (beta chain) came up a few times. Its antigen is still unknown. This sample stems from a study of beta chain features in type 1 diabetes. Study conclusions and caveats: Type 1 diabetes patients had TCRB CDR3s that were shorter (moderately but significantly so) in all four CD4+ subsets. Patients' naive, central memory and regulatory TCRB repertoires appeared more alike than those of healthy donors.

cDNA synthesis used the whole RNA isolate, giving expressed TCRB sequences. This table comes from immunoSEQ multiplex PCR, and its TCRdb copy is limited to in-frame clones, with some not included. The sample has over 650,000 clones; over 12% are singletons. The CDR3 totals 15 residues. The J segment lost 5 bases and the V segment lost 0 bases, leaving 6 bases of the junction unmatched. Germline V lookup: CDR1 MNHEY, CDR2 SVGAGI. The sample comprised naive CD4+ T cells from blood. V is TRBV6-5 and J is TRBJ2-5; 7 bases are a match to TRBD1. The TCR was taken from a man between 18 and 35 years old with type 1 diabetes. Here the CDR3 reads CASSYSTGLGETQYF. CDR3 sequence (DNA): TGTGCCAGCAGTTACTCGACAGGGTTAGGCGAGACCCAGTACTTC.